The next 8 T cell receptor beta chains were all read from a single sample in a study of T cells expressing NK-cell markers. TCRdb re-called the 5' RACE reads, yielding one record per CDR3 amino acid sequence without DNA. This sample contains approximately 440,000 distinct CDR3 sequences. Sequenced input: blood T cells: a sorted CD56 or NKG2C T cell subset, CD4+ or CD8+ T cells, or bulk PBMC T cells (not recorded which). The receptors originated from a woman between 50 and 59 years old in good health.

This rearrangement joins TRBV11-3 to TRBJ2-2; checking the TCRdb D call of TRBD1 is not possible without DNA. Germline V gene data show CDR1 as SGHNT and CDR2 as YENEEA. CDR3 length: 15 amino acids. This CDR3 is CASSQGQGYTGELFF.

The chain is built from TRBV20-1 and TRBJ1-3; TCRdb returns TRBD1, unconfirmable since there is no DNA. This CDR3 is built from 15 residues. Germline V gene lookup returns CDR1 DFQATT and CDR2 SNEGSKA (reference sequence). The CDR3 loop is CSARFRGAQGNTIYF.

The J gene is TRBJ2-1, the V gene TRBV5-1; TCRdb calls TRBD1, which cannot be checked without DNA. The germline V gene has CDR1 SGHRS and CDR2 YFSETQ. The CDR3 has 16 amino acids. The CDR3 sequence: CASSPRDRGFYNEQFF.

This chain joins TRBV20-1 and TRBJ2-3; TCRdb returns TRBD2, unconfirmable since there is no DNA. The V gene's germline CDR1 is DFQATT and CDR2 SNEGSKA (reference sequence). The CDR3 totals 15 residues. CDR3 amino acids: CSARGLAARGDTQYF.

CDR3 sequence reads: CASSPNVRNLLGYTF. The V and J genes are TRBV27 and TRBJ1-2. The CDR3 has 15 amino acids. Germline V CDR1 and CDR2: MNHEY, SMNVEV (reference sequence).

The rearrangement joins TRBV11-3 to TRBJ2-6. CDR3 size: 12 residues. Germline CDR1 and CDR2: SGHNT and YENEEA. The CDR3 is CASTSGANVLTF.

The CDR3 reads CSASPENTEAFF. The chain couples TRBV20-1 to TRBJ1-1. The CDR3 has 12 residues. Germline loops: CDR1 DFQATT, CDR2 SNEGSKA (reference sequence).

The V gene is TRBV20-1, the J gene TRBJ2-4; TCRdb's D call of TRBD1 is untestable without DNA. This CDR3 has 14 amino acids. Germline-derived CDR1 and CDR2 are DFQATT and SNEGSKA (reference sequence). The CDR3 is CSAGGGIAKNIQYF.